This passage covers 31 T cell receptor beta chains from one sample sequenced in a study of beta chain features in type 1 diabetes. Study-wide findings and caveats: Type 1 diabetes patients showed a moderate but significant shortening of TCRB CDR3s in all four CD4+ subsets.

What was sequenced were expressed TCRB transcripts, since all of the isolated RNA had been reverse transcribed. Profiling relied on immunoSEQ multiplex PCR, and the TCRdb table lists in-frame clones only, not all of them. The table lists roughly 160,000 clones, approximately 7.8% of them singletons. The antigens these receptors bind are not known. The material sequenced was central memory CD4+ T cells from blood. All receptors come from a woman aged 40 to 50 with type 1 diabetes.

The table lists this clone with a few counts. The gene calls are TRBV7-2 and TRBJ2-7, with D possibly being TRBD1 (5 bases). Trimming took off 4 bases at V and 3 bases at J, with 10 bases between the two ends. The CDR3 runs 13 residues. The germline gives CDR1 SGHTA, CDR2 FQGNSA. The CDR3 region is CASSSRRGYEQYF. Here the CDR3 DNA reads TGTGCCAGCAGCTCCCGAAGGGGCTACGAGCAGTACTTC.

This clone has just a few counts. The CDR3 sequence is CASLVQGDSPLHF. CDR3 DNA sequence: TGTGCCAGCCTGGTGCAGGGGGATTCACCCCTCCACTTT. J is TRBJ1-6 and V is TRBV2, with 7 bases lining up with TRBD1. In germline, CDR1 is SNHLY, CDR2 FYNNEI. The V segment lost 8 bases and the J segment 8 bases; nucleotides outside the gene matches: 6. This CDR3 region has 13 residues. Supplemented by reference TRBV2 and TRBJ1-6, the full variable domain reads EPEVTQTPSHQVTQMGQEVILRCVPISNHLYFYWYRQILGQKVEFLVSFYNNEISEKSEIFDDQFSVERPDGSNFTLKIRSTKLEDSAMYFCASLVQGDSPLHFGNGTRLTVT.

This clone has more than one count but fewer than ten. This chain connects TRBV5-1 to TRBJ2-6; the match to TRBD1 covers 9 bases. The length of the CDR3 is 18 residues. V shed 0 bases and J 4 bases; nucleotides not matched to a gene: 8. Germline V gene data show CDR1 as SGHRS and CDR2 as YFSETQ. CDR3 coding DNA: TGCGCCAGCAGCTTGGGGGCCGGGACAGGGTCCGGGGCCAACGTCCTGACTTTC. Its protein product is CASSLGAGTGSGANVLTF.

This clone turned up a few times. The gene calls are TRBV6-6 and TRBJ1-5; D is ambiguous. Looked up from germline, CDR1 is MNHNY and CDR2 is SVGAGI (reference sequence). The CDR3 is made up of 13 amino acids. Trimming stripped 2 bases from V and 4 bases from J, with 6 bases between. The CDR3 reads CASSYEQNQPQHF. The CDR3 bases are TGTGCCAGCAGTTACGAACAAAATCAGCCCCAGCATTTT.

The chain links TRBV7-2 to TRBJ2-1; D remains ambiguous. The CDR3 spans 17 residues. Germline CDR1 reads SGHTA; CDR2 reads FQGNSA. Trimming removed 5 bases from V and 2 bases from J, with 19 bases in between. CDR3 in amino acids: CASSPYSGPSPYNEQFF. Here the CDR3 DNA reads TGTGCCAGCAGCCCGTATAGTGGGCCCTCACCCTACAATGAGCAGTTCTTC. Together with reference TRBV7-2 and TRBJ2-1, the CDR3 gives the full variable domain: GAGVSQSPSNKVTEKGKDVELRCDPISGHTALYWYRQSLGQGLEFLIYFQGNSAPDKSGLPSDRFSAERTGGSVSTLTIQRTQQEDSAVYLCASSPYSGPSPYNEQFFGPGTRLTVL.

This clone occurred a few times. Distinct nucleotide sequences in the sample also encode this CDR3. V is TRBV28 and J is TRBJ1-2; TRBD1 is a possible D gene (5 bases). Germline loops: CDR1 MDHEN, CDR2 SYDVKM. The length of the CDR3 is 12 residues. With 7 bases removed from V and 3 bases from J, the gap between germline ends came to 9 bases. CDR3 region: CASTQGDYGYTF. The CDR3 DNA follows: TGTGCCAGCACTCAAGGGGACTATGGCTACACCTTC.

The chain has TRBV9 and TRBJ2-6; 7 nucleotides agree with TRBD2. CDR1 and CDR2 from the germline V gene are SGDLS and YYNGEE. The CDR3 runs to 19 residues. Unmatched junction bases numbered 13, after V lost 4 bases and J lost 0 bases. CDR3 in amino acids: CASSPGGNSWISGANVLTF. The CDR3 bases are TGTGCCAGCAGCCCCGGGGGGAACAGTTGGATCTCTGGGGCCAACGTCCTGACTTTC.

The rearrangement links TRBV9 to TRBJ2-3, with D tentatively TRBD2 (5 bases). The CDR3 is 14 residues long. Germline loops: CDR1 SGDLS, CDR2 YYNGEE. Trimming left V 2 bases short and J 2 bases short, with 9 bases between. CDR3: CASSVSGYTDTQYF. CDR3 nucleotide sequence: TGTGCCAGCAGCGTGAGCGGATACACAGATACGCAGTATTTT.

This clone was observed a handful of times. This chain connects TRBV4-1 to TRBJ2-5; perhaps TRBD1 as D (5 bases). The germline gives CDR1 MGHRA, CDR2 YSYEKL. Between the trimmed V and J ends, which lost 4 bases and 3 bases, there was a span of 15 bases. This CDR3 comprises 15 residues. This CDR3 is CASSRRVGMKETQYF. The CDR3 coding sequence is TGCGCCAGCAGCCGCAGGGTGGGGATGAAAGAGACCCAGTACTTC.

This clone was observed many times. The rearrangement joins TRBV7-9 to TRBJ2-3; D is ambiguous. Between the trimmed V and J ends, which lost 5 bases and 1 base, there was a span of 7 bases. Germline V CDR1 and CDR2: SEHNR, FQNEAQ (reference sequence). The CDR3 is made up of 13 amino acids. The CDR3 bases are TGTGCCAGCAGCCCCCGGGGCACAGATACGCAGTATTTT. This codes for CASSPRGTDTQYF.

This clone was observed many times. The chain has TRBV7-8 and TRBJ2-7, with 11 positions matching TRBD2. The germline V gene has CDR1 SGHVS and CDR2 FQNEAQ. The CDR3 is 15 residues long. Trimming took 3 bases from V and 2 from J; bases not matched to a gene: 3. CDR3 bases: TGTGCCAGCAGCTTCGGGACTAGCGGCACCTACGAGCAGTACTTC. It codes for CASSFGTSGTYEQYF.

This rearrangement joins TRBV4-3 to TRBJ1-2; 10 bases align to TRBD1. Germline assignment: CDR1 LGHNA and CDR2 YSLEER. V shed 1 base and J 4 bases; nucleotides not matched to a gene: 3. CDR3 length: 15 residues. CDR3 sequence: CASSQGDRGPYGYTF. The CDR3 nucleotides read TGCGCCAGCAGCCAAGGGGACAGGGGTCCCTATGGCTACACCTTC.

V gene TRBV5-4 combines with J gene TRBJ2-7, with unresolved D. This CDR3 comprises 11 residues. Trimming cost V 4 bases and J 4 bases, with 6 bases left between them. CDR1 and CDR2 from the germline V gene are SGHNT and YYREEE (reference sequence). CDR3 region: CASSLEYEQYF. The CDR3 DNA follows: TGTGCCAGCAGCCTAGAGTACGAGCAGTACTTC.

This clone was counted only a few times. The chain is built from TRBV5-1 and TRBJ1-2, with D perhaps TRBD1 (5 bases). Germline values: CDR1 SGHRS, CDR2 YFSETQ. V was shortened by 0 bases and J by 7 bases, with 10 bases between the two germline ends. The CDR3 totals 13 residues. This CDR3 reads CASSLEGVSGYTF. The CDR3 DNA is TGCGCCAGCAGCTTGGAAGGGGTCTCTGGCTACACCTTC.

Of note for this clone: Since a much larger clone is just one base distant, this may be a read error. The chain combines TRBV5-6 with TRBJ2-7; no firm D call. Germline CDR1 is SGHDT and CDR2 is YYEEEE. This CDR3 is built from 11 residues. The V and J ends lost 2 bases and 3 bases respectively, with 3 bases between them. CDR3 nucleotides: TGTGCCAGCAGCTTCCTCTACGAGCAGTACTTC. It encodes CASSFLYEQYF.

This clone was counted only a few times. The chain couples TRBV19 to TRBJ2-1; D is unresolved. Germline V CDR1 and CDR2: LNHDA, SQIVND (reference sequence). The ends were cut back, 6 bases at V and 0 bases at J, with 12 bases in the middle. The CDR3 has 15 residues. The CDR3 here is CASRRDWSSYNEQFF. CDR3 nucleotide sequence: TGTGCCAGTAGGCGAGACTGGAGCTCCTACAATGAGCAGTTCTTC.

This clone was seen many times. The CDR3 DNA is TGCAGCGTTGAAAAGGATCTAGCTGGCGAGACCCAGTACTTC. Amino acids: CSVEKDLAGETQYF. The V call is TRBV29-1, the J call TRBJ2-5; tentative D call: TRBD2 (5 bases). The length of the CDR3 is 14 residues. The germline V gene has CDR1 SQVTM and CDR2 ANQGSEA. Trimming took off 2 bases at V and 5 bases at J, with 15 bases between the two ends.

The CDR3 coding sequence is TGTGCCAGCAGTGTTCTCACTGAAGCTTTCTTT. Its protein product is CASSVLTEAFF. The chain links TRBV2 to TRBJ1-1; D not resolved. Deletions cut 4 bases from V and 4 bases from J, with 4 bases between. The germline gives CDR1 SNHLY, CDR2 FYNNEI. The CDR3 sequence is 11 residues long.

On this clone itself: At the DNA level, this CDR3 is encoded by other sequences in the same sample as well. V and J are TRBV30 and TRBJ1-5, with D possibly being TRBD1 (5 bases). V lost 0 bases and J 7 bases, leaving 10 bases between the germline ends. The germline CDR1 and CDR2 sequences are GTSNPN and SVGIG (reference sequence). The CDR3 contains 13 residues. In DNA, the CDR3 is TGTGCCTGGAGTGTCCAGGGCGACCAGCCCCAGCATTTT. This encodes CAWSVQGDQPQHF.

This clone was detected a few times. The genes are TRBV28 and TRBJ1-5; tentatively, D is TRBD1 (5 bases). The CDR3 totals 11 residues. V was pared by 5 bases and J by 7 bases, with 6 bases between. Germline CDR1 reads MDHEN; CDR2 reads SYDVKM. The CDR3 spells CASSGAQPQHF. The CDR3 nucleotides read TGTGCCAGCAGTGGGGCCCAGCCCCAGCATTTT.

This sequence joins TRBV7-9 and TRBJ1-2; TRBD1 aligns across 10 bases. Germline CDR1 SEHNR, CDR2 FQNEAQ (reference sequence). The CDR3 totals 15 residues. Trimming cost V 3 bases and J 4 bases; bases outside gene matches: 5. CDR3 protein: CASSFPGQGTYGYTF. CDR3 DNA sequence: TGTGCCAGCAGCTTTCCGGGACAGGGGACCTATGGCTACACCTTC.

The chain combines TRBV28 with TRBJ2-5, with a possible D match to TRBD2 (5 bases). This CDR3 contains 14 residues. V shed 5 bases and J shed 7 bases, with 17 bases lying between them. Germline V gives CDR1 MDHEN, CDR2 SYDVKM. CDR3 in amino acids: CASSPGRGLGTQYF. CDR3 sequence (DNA): TGTGCCAGCAGTCCGGGTCGCGGACTGGGGACCCAGTACTTC.

This clone has a handful of counts. J is TRBJ2-2 and V is TRBV5-4; TRBD1 agrees at 9 bases. Germline assignment: CDR1 SGHNT and CDR2 YYREEE (reference sequence). Losses at the gene ends were 4 bases for V and 8 bases for J; bases not matched to a gene: 6. This CDR3 is built from 14 residues. The CDR3 sequence: CASSQGQGRGELFF. The CDR3 DNA follows: TGTGCCAGCAGCCAGGGACAGGGAAGGGGGGAGCTGTTTTTT.

There are many counts of this clone. The V and J genes are TRBV7-9 and TRBJ1-5; a weak D match, TRBD1 (5 bases). CDR1 is SEHNR and CDR2 is FQNEAQ in the germline V gene (reference sequence). The CDR3 length is 16 residues. The ends were cut back, 3 bases at V and 3 bases at J, with 15 bases in the middle. The CDR3 is CASSFSKGFSNQPQHF. The CDR3 nucleotides read TGTGCCAGCAGCTTTTCCAAGGGGTTTTCCAATCAGCCCCAGCATTTT.

This clone was observed a handful of times. V gene TRBV4-2 combines with J gene TRBJ1-4; D may be TRBD1 (5 bases). The CDR3 has 15 amino acids. Germline V gives CDR1 LGHNA, CDR2 YNFKEQ. V was trimmed by 1 base and J by 4 bases, leaving 10 bases between them. The CDR3 loop is CASSQGGRDNEKLFF. CDR3 bases: TGTGCCAGCAGCCAAGGGGGCAGAGATAATGAAAAACTGTTTTTT.

V usage is TRBV9 and J usage is TRBJ2-5, with D perhaps TRBD1 (6 bases). This CDR3 spans 15 amino acids. Germline CDR1 and CDR2: SGDLS and YYNGEE. V dropped 3 bases and J dropped 3 bases, with 15 bases sitting between them. CDR3 sequence: CASSAESGQKETQYF. The CDR3 DNA reads as TGTGCCAGCAGCGCTGAATCCGGACAGAAAGAGACCCAGTACTTC.

This clone was recorded a few times. The chain employs TRBV29-1 and TRBJ1-2; D gene unclear. Germline CDR1 SQVTM, CDR2 ANQGSEA. CDR3 size: 11 residues. V gave up 3 bases and J gave up 8 bases, with 10 bases separating them. The CDR3 protein is CSVDTAWGYTF. CDR3 bases: TGCAGCGTTGATACAGCCTGGGGCTACACCTTC.

The sample holds a few counts of this clone. V is TRBV6-5 and J is TRBJ2-5; TRBD1 is a possible D gene (6 bases). CDR1 MNHEY and CDR2 SVGAGI come from the germline V gene. This CDR3 spans 13 amino acids. The ends were cut back, 8 bases at V and 3 bases at J, with 13 bases in the middle. CDR3 in amino acids: CASGTGQEETQYF. DNA of the CDR3: TGTGCCAGCGGGACGGGACAAGAAGAGACCCAGTACTTC.

This clone was seen ten or more times. The chain couples TRBV19 to TRBJ2-6; 9 nucleotides line up with TRBD1. CDR3 length: 15 amino acids. Losses at the gene ends were 7 bases for V and 1 base for J; bases not matched to a gene: 2. The germline CDR1 and CDR2 sequences are LNHDA and SQIVND (reference sequence). The CDR3 spells CASKGQGSGANVLTF. Here the CDR3 DNA reads TGTGCCAGTAAGGGACAGGGATCTGGGGCCAACGTCCTGACTTTC.

This rearrangement joins TRBV30 to TRBJ1-2, with 9 bases aligning to TRBD1. The CDR3 totals 13 residues. J was trimmed by 8 bases and V by 1 base; bases with no gene match: 5. The germline V gene has CDR1 GTSNPN and CDR2 SVGIG (reference sequence). The CDR3 spells CAWSAGTGRGYTF. The CDR3 nucleotides read TGTGCCTGGAGTGCGGGGACAGGGCGAGGCTACACCTTC.

This clone was seen a handful of times. V is TRBV18 and J is TRBJ2-7, with D tentatively TRBD1 (5 bases). Deletions cut 5 bases from V and 4 bases from J, with 15 bases between. This CDR3 contains 14 residues. Per the germline V gene, CDR1 is KGHSH and CDR2 is LQKENI. CDR3 in amino acids: CASSGDRVQYEQYF. CDR3 bases: TGTGCCAGCTCAGGAGACAGAGTCCAGTACGAGCAGTACTTC. Supplemented by reference TRBV18 and TRBJ2-7, the full variable domain reads NAGVMQNPRHLVRRRGQEARLRCSPMKGHSHVYWYRQLPEEGLKFMVYLQKENIIDESGMPKERFSAEFPKEGPSILRIQQVVRGDSAAYFCASSGDRVQYEQYFGPGTRLTVT.